This T cell receptor (beta chain) was captured in a study of OX40 agonist ivuxolimab in advanced cancers. Whole-study findings and limits: Dose levels from 0.1 to 3.0 mg/kg saw CD4+ and CD8+ blood T cells expand clonally by week 6.

As for this clone: As yet, its antigen is unknown.

TCRdb's table, derived via immunoSEQ multiplex PCR, lists solely in-frame clones and lacks some. The sample includes about 71,000 clones, 90% to 95% of them seen just once. This CDR3 spans 17 amino acids. CDR1 and CDR2 (germline): MNHEY, SMNVEV (reference sequence). V dropped 2 bases and J dropped 2 bases, with 19 bases sitting between them. The timepoints at which blood was sampled were baseline, cycle 4 day 1, and cycle 7 day 1. This specimen consisted of CD4+ or CD8+ T cells sorted from blood, obtained in a trial of the OX40 agonist ivuxolimab. The sequence derives from an adult with an advanced solid tumor such as melanoma, head and neck, liver or kidney cancer. V and J are TRBV27 and TRBJ2-7; D may be TRBD1 (6 bases). The CDR3 protein is CASSLTAQGPTTYEQYF. The CDR3 coding sequence is TGTGCCAGCAGTTTAACGGCGCAGGGGCCAACTACCTACGAGCAGTACTTC.